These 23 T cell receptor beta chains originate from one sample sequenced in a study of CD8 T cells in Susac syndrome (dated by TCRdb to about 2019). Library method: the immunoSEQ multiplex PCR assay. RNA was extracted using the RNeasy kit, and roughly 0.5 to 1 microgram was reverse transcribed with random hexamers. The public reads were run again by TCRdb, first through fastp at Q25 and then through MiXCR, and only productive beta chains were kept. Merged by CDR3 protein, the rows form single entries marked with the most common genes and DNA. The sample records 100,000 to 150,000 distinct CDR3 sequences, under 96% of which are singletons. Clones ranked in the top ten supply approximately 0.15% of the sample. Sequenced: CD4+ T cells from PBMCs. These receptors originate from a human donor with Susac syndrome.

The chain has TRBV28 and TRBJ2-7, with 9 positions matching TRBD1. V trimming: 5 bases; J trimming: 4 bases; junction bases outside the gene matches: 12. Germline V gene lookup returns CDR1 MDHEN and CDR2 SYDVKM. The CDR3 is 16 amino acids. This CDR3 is CASSLTPGQGVYEQYF. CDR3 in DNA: TGTGCCAGCAGTCTTACGCCGGGACAGGGAGTTTACGAGCAGTACTTC. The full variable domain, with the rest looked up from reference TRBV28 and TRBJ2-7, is DVKVTQSSRYLVKRTGEKVFLECVQDMDHENMFWYRQDPGLGLRLIYFSYDVKMKEKGDIPEGYSVSREKKERFSLILESASTNQTSMYLCASSLTPGQGVYEQYFGPGTRLTVT.

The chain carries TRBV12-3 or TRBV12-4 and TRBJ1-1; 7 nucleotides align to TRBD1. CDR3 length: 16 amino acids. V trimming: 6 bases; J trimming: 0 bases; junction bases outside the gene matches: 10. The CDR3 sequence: CASSQRQGPMNTEAFF. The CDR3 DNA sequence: TGTGCCAGCAGCCAAAGACAGGGCCCGATGAACACTGAAGCTTTCTTT.

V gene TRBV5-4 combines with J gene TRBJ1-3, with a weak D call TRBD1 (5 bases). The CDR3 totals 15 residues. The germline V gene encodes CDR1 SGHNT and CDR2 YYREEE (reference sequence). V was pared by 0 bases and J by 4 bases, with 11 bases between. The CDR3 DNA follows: TGTGCCAGCAGCTTGGCGACAGCCGCGGGAAACACCATATATTTT. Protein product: CASSLATAAGNTIYF.

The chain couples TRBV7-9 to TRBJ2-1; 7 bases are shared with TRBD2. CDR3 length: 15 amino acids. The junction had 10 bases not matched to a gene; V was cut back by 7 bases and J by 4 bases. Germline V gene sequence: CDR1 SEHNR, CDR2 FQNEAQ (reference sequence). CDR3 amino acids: CASTWGGGPYNEQFF. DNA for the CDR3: TGTGCCAGCACCTGGGGGGGAGGACCTTACAATGAGCAGTTCTTC.

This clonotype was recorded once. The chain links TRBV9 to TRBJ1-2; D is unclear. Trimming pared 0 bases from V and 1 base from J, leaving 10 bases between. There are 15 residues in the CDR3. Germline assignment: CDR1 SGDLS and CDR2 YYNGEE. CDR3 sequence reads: CASSVGKGSNYGYTF. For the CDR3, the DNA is TGTGCCAGCAGCGTAGGAAAGGGAAGTAACTATGGCTACACCTTC.

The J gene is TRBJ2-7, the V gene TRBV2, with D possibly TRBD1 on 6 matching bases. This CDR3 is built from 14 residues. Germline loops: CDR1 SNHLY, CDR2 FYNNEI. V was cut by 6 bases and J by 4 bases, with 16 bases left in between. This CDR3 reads CASSRQAGGYEQYF. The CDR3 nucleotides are TGTGCCAGCAGCCGACAGGCCGGCGGTTACGAGCAGTACTTC.

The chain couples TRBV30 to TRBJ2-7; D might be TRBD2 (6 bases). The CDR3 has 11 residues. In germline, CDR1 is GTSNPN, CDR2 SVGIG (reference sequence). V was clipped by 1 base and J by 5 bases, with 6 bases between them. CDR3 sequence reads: CAWSGGDEQYF. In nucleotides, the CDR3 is TGTGCCTGGAGTGGGGGGGACGAGCAGTACTTC.

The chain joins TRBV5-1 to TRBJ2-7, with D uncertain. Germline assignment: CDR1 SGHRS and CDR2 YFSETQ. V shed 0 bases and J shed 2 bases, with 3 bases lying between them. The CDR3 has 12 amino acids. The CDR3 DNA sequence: TGCGCCAGCAGCTTGGACACCTACGAGCAGTACTTC. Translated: CASSLDTYEQYF.

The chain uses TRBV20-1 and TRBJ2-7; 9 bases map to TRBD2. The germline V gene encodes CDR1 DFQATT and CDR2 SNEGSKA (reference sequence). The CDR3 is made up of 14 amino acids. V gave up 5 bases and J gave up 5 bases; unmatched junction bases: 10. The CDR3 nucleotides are TGCAGTGCTGGAATAGCGGGAGCGTGGAACGAGCAGTACTTC. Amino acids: CSAGIAGAWNEQYF.

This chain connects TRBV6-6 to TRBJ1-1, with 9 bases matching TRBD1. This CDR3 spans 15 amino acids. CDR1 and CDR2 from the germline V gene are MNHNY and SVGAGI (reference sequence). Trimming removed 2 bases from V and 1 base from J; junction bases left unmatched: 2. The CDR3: CASSYGGQGNTEAFF. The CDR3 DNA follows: TGTGCCAGCAGTTACGGGGGACAGGGGAACACTGAAGCTTTCTTT.

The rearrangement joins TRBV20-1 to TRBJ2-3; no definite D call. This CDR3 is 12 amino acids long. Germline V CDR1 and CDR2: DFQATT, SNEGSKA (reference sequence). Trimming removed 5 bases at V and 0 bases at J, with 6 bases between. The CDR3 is CSAPKSTDTQYF. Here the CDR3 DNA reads TGCAGTGCTCCCAAAAGCACAGATACGCAGTATTTT.

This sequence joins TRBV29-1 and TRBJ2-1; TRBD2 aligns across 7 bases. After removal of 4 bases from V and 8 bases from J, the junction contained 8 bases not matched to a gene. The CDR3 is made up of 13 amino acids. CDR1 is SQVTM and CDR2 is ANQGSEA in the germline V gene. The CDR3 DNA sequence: TGCAGCGTTGGGGGGAGGGCTTTCCATGAGCAGTTCTTC. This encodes CSVGGRAFHEQFF.

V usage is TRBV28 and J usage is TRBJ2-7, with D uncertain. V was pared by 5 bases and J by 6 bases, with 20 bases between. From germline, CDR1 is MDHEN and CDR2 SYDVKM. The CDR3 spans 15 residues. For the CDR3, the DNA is TGTGCCAGCAGTCCCACGAATGGAGAGGTTTTCGAGCAGTACTTC. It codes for CASSPTNGEVFEQYF.

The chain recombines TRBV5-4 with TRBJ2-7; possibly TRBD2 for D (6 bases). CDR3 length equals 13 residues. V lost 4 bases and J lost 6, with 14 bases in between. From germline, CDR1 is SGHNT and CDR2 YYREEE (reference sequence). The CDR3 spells CASSGTDWSEQYF. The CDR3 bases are TGTGCCAGCAGCGGGACTGACTGGAGCGAGCAGTACTTC.

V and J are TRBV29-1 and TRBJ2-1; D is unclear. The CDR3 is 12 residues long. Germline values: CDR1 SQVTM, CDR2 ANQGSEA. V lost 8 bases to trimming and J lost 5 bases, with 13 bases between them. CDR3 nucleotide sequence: TGCAGCACCTCCTCCCGAAACAATGAGCAGTTCTTC. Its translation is CSTSSRNNEQFF.

The CDR3 bases are TGCAGTGCTAGAGATTTAGAAGGGGGCTTATCTAACTATGGCTACACCTTC. It codes for CSARDLEGGLSNYGYTF. The V and J genes are TRBV20-1 and TRBJ1-2; 7 positions agree with TRBD1. Germline trimming cut 0 bases from V and 0 bases from J; bases unmatched to any gene: 10. The CDR3 contains 17 residues. The germline CDR1 and CDR2 sequences are DFQATT and SNEGSKA (reference sequence).

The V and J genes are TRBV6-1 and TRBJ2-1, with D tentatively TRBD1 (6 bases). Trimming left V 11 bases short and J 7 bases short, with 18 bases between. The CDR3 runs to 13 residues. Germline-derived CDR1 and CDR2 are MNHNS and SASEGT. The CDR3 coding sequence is TGTGCCCTCCTGCGATCAGGGGCTAATGAGCAGTTCTTC. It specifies CALLRSGANEQFF.

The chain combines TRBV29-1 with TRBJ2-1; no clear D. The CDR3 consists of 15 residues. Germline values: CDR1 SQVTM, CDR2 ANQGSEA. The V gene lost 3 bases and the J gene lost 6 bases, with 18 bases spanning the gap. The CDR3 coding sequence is TGCAGCGTTGACAGGCCAAGAACCACATCCAATGAGCAGTTCTTC. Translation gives CSVDRPRTTSNEQFF.

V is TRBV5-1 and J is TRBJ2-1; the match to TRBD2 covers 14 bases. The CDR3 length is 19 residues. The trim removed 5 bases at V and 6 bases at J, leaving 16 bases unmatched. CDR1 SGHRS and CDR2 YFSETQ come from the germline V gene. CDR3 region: CASSFPGTSGRAAANEQFF. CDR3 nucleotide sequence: TGCGCCAGCAGTTTCCCCGGGACTAGCGGGAGAGCGGCGGCCAATGAGCAGTTCTTC.

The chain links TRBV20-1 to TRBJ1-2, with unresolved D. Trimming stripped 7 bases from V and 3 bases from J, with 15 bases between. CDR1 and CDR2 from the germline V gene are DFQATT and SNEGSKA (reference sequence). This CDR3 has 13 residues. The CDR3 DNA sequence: TGCAGTGTTTGGGAGGGCTCGGACTATGGCTACACCTTC. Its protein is CSVWEGSDYGYTF.

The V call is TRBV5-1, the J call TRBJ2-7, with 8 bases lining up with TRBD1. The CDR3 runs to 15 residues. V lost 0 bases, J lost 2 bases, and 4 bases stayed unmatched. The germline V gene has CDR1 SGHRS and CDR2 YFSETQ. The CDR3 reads CASSLGQGSAYEQYF. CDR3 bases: TGCGCCAGCAGCTTGGGACAGGGGAGCGCCTACGAGCAGTACTTC.

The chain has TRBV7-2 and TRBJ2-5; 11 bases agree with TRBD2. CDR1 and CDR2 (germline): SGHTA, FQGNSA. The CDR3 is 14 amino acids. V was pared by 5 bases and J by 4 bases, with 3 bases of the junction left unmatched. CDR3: CASSISGRGETQYF. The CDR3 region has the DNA TGTGCCAGCAGCATTAGCGGGAGGGGAGAGACCCAGTACTTC.

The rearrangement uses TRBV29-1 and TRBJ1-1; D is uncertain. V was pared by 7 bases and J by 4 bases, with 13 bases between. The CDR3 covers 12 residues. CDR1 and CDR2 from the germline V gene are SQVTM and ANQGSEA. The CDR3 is CSASDQTTEAFF. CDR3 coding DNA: TGCAGCGCTTCGGACCAAACCACTGAAGCTTTCTTT. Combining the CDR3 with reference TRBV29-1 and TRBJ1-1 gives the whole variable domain SAVISQKPSRDICQRGTSLTIQCQVDSQVTMMFWYRQQPGQSLTLIATANQGSEATYESGFVIDKFPISRPNLTFSTLTVSNMSPEDSSIYLCSASDQTTEAFFGQGTRLTVV.